What follows are 18 T cell receptor beta chains derived from one specimen sequenced in a study of T cell repertoires in ileal Crohn's disease. Profiled with immunoSEQ multiplex PCR; TCRdb holds only in-frame clones, not every one. The sample yields about 8,400 clones, 80% seen once. The specimen sequenced was ileal tissue. These receptors all come from an adult with Crohn's disease.

This chain connects TRBV7-7 to TRBJ2-3; no definite D call. The germline V and J ends were trimmed by 1 base and 0 bases, with 11 bases remaining between them. Germline V gene data show CDR1 as SSHAT and CDR2 as FNYEAQ (reference sequence). CDR3 length equals 16 residues. CDR3 in DNA: TGTGCCAGCAGCTTAGGGGGAACCCTTAGCACAGATACGCAGTATTTT. Residues: CASSLGGTLSTDTQYF. The whole variable domain, filled in from reference TRBV7-7 and TRBJ2-3, reads GAGVSQSPRYKVTKRGQDVTLRCDPISSHATLYWYQQALGQGPEFLTYFNYEAQPDKSGLPSDRFSAERPEGSISTLTIQRTEQRDSAMYRCASSLGGTLSTDTQYFGPGTRLTVL.

This chain connects TRBV6-1 to TRBJ1-2; possibly TRBD1 for D (5 bases). The ends were cut back, 8 bases at V and 4 bases at J, with 14 bases in the middle. Germline V gene data show CDR1 as MNHNS and CDR2 as SASEGT. CDR3 length: 13 amino acids. Here the CDR3 DNA reads TGTGCCAGCGCGTTATTTGGGACCTATGGCTACACCTTC. Its protein product is CASALFGTYGYTF.

The gene calls are TRBV5-1 and TRBJ2-7; 10 positions match TRBD2. Germline CDR1 reads SGHRS; CDR2 reads YFSETQ. Losses at the gene ends were 4 bases for V and 2 bases for J; bases not matched to a gene: 3. CDR3 length: 14 residues. CDR3 region: CASSVTSGTYEQYF. The CDR3 coding sequence is TGCGCCAGCAGCGTTACTAGCGGGACCTACGAGCAGTACTTC.

The J gene is TRBJ2-2, the V gene TRBV4-2, with 14 bases lining up with TRBD2. The CDR3 has 17 amino acids. V lost 5 bases and J lost 8; bases outside the gene matches: 10. The germline CDR1 and CDR2 sequences are LGHNA and YNFKEQ. The CDR3: CASSIGLAGGRRGELFF. CDR3 DNA sequence: TGTGCCAGCAGCATCGGACTAGCGGGAGGTCGTCGGGGGGAGCTGTTTTTT.

The chain recombines TRBV27 with TRBJ2-4; 9 bases map to TRBD2. Germline loops: CDR1 MNHEY, CDR2 SMNVEV (reference sequence). This CDR3 is built from 20 residues. Germline trimming cut 0 bases from V and 0 bases from J; bases unmatched to any gene: 12. Here the CDR3 DNA reads TGTGCCAGCAGTTTATCGGGTGGCGGGAGGGGATATCTAGCCAAAAACATTCAGTACTTC. Translating it yields CASSLSGGGRGYLAKNIQYF.

This rearrangement joins TRBV5-6 to TRBJ2-1, with 12 bases that match TRBD2. There are 16 residues in the CDR3. The junction had 9 bases not matched to a gene; V was cut back by 1 base and J by 10 bases. Germline V gene lookup returns CDR1 SGHDT and CDR2 YYEEEE. The CDR3: CASSLYVGTSGPEQFF. DNA of the CDR3: TGTGCCAGCAGCTTGTACGTCGGGACTAGCGGGCCCGAGCAGTTCTTC.

With respect to this clone: An end of the junction does not agree with germline; a read error may underlie this. The J gene is TRBJ1-2, the V gene TRBV6-1, with a tentative D call TRBD1 (5 bases). CDR3 length: 15 residues. Germline CDR1 MNHNS, CDR2 SASEGT. The CDR3 protein is CASSEATGTNYGYTF. The CDR3 bases are TGTGCCAGCAGCGAAGCGACCGGGACCAACTATGGCTACACCTTC.

This clone appeared once. This chain links TRBV28 with TRBJ1-4; TRBD1 aligns across 11 bases. The CDR3 runs 13 residues. Germline values: CDR1 MDHEN, CDR2 SYDVKM. The trim removed 10 bases at V and 7 bases at J, leaving 5 bases unmatched. The CDR3 bases are TGTGCCACCAGGACAGGGGGCCTTGAAAAACTGTTTTTT. Translation: CATRTGGLEKLFF.

The CDR3 loop is CAWSGEQGDTEAFF. CDR3 sequence (DNA): TGTGCCTGGAGTGGAGAGCAGGGGGACACTGAAGCTTTCTTT. The chain uses TRBV30 and TRBJ1-1, with 7 bases lining up with TRBD1. J lost 3 bases, V lost 1 base, and 5 bases had no gene match. CDR1 and CDR2 from the germline V gene are GTSNPN and SVGIG (reference sequence). There are 14 residues in the CDR3.

CDR3 coding DNA: TGTGCCAGCAGTGAATCCCCCCCCGGGACAGGGGGAGAAGGAAACACCATATATTTT. Protein sequence: CASSESPPGTGGEGNTIYF. The chain couples TRBV6-1 to TRBJ1-3; 11 bases align to TRBD1. In germline, CDR1 is MNHNS, CDR2 SASEGT. J was trimmed by 4 bases and V by 2 bases; bases with no gene match: 13. This CDR3 has 19 residues.

The chain uses TRBV27 and TRBJ1-1; a possible D gene is TRBD1 (6 bases). CDR1 and CDR2 (germline): MNHEY, SMNVEV (reference sequence). V lost 5 bases to trimming and J lost 0 bases, with 13 bases between them. The length of the CDR3 is 15 residues. CDR3 loop: CASSPIRTVNTEAFF. Here the CDR3 DNA reads TGTGCCAGCAGTCCTATCCGGACAGTGAACACTGAAGCTTTCTTT.

V and J are TRBV2 and TRBJ2-7; 10 bases are shared with TRBD1. V shed 8 bases and J 4 bases; nucleotides not matched to a gene: 8. Per the germline V gene, CDR1 is SNHLY and CDR2 is FYNNEI. The CDR3 is made up of 14 amino acids. CDR3 nucleotides: TGTGCCAGCCTAGAGACAGGGGGCATTTACGAGCAGTACTTC. The encoded protein is CASLETGGIYEQYF.

The rearrangement links TRBV6-1 to TRBJ2-7; 8 bases fit TRBD1. From germline, CDR1 is MNHNS and CDR2 SASEGT. V trimming: 4 bases; J trimming: 9 bases; junction bases outside the gene matches: 11. The CDR3 length is 14 residues. For the CDR3, the DNA is TGTGCCAGCAGTGCGGGGACAGGACCTGTGGGGCAGTACTTC. This encodes CASSAGTGPVGQYF.

This chain joins TRBV28 and TRBJ1-2, with no clear D. This CDR3 is 11 amino acids long. Looked up from germline, CDR1 is MDHEN and CDR2 is SYDVKM. The V end lost 6 bases, the J end lost 3 bases, and 5 bases lay between the germline ends. CDR3 region: CASSPDYGYTF. DNA for the CDR3: TGTGCCAGCAGCCCTGACTATGGCTACACCTTC.

This clone has a handful of counts. This chain joins TRBV19 and TRBJ1-2; TRBD1 matches 7 bases. The CDR3 has 14 residues. Germline V gene sequence: CDR1 LNHDA, CDR2 SQIVND (reference sequence). J was trimmed by 2 bases and V by 3 bases; bases with no gene match: 3. CDR3 loop: CASSMDRPNYGYTF. CDR3 DNA sequence: TGTGCCAGTAGTATGGACAGGCCGAACTATGGCTACACCTTC. Supplemented by reference TRBV19 and TRBJ1-2, the full variable domain reads DGGITQSPKYLFRKEGQNVTLSCEQNLNHDAMYWYRQDPGQGLRLIYYSQIVNDFQKGDIAEGYSVSREKKESFPLTVTSAQKNPTAFYLCASSMDRPNYGYTFGSGTRLTVV.

This sequence joins TRBV2 and TRBJ2-3, with 7 positions matching TRBD2. Losses at the gene ends were 8 bases for V and 5 bases for J; bases not matched to a gene: 10. Per the germline V gene, CDR1 is SNHLY and CDR2 is FYNNEI. CDR3 length: 14 amino acids. CDR3 nucleotide sequence: TGTGCCAGCTGGCGGGAGCGTGGCGTAGATACGCAGTATTTT. It codes for CASWRERGVDTQYF.

The table lists this clone with a few counts. The chain links TRBV27 to TRBJ2-2, with D hard to call. CDR1 is MNHEY and CDR2 is SMNVEV in the germline V gene (reference sequence). V lost 0 bases and J lost 1, with 15 bases in between. The length of the CDR3 is 18 residues. Written as DNA, the CDR3 is TGTGCCAGCAGTTTATCATGGGTAGGGTGGGGGAACACCGGGGAGCTGTTTTTT. It is translated as CASSLSWVGWGNTGELFF.

V is TRBV28 and J is TRBJ2-7; a possible D gene is TRBD1 (5 bases). Germline V gene lookup returns CDR1 MDHEN and CDR2 SYDVKM. Trimming took off 4 bases at V and 2 bases at J, with 12 bases between the two ends. The CDR3 sequence is 14 residues long. The CDR3 DNA is TGTGCCAGCAGTTCGCAAGGGGTAACCTACGAGCAGTACTTC. Translation gives CASSSQGVTYEQYF.